Here is one TCR beta chain with its context. The entry originates in a study of blood T cell repertoires in COVID-19. Study information: PBMCs, B-cell-depleted T cells, or T cells were the source of the cDNA or gDNA that made up the material.

The germline gives CDR1 SGHTA, CDR2 FQGNSA. CDR3 length: 16 amino acids. V was pared by 1 base and J by 7 bases, with 7 bases of the junction left unmatched. TCRdb keeps only in-frame clones here, not all; method: immunoSEQ multiplex PCR. Of some 270,000 clones in the sample, 86% were seen once. The receptor was isolated from a woman over 75 with COVID-19, enrolled during active disease. Material for sequencing was peripheral blood. V usage is TRBV7-2 and J usage is TRBJ1-6; 7 nucleotides agree with TRBD1. CDR3 sequence reads: CASSLGGQVPNSPLHF. CDR3 DNA: TGTGCCAGCAGCTTAGGAGGACAGGTCCCAAATTCACCCCTCCACTTT.